This passage covers 30 T cell receptor beta chains from one sample sequenced in a study of T cells in Graves' hyperthyroidism and ophthalmopathy. The CDR3 regions of TCR beta were amplified from RNA transcripts. The primer set for the first-round RT-PCR of the TCR CDR3 was HTBI. TCRdb reprocessed the multiplex PCR reads with MiXCR, giving one entry per CDR3 protein. The data contain about 300,000 distinct CDR3 sequences, 15% to 20% of them seen just once; the ten biggest clones take up under 45%. Input material: blood. These receptors came from a man aged 50-59 years with Graves' ophthalmopathy.

This clonotype was found many times. V usage is TRBV20-1 and J usage is TRBJ1-1; D perhaps matches TRBD1 (5 bases). CDR3 length equals 13 residues. The germline V and J ends were trimmed by 3 bases and 0 bases, with 8 bases remaining between them. Germline CDR1 and CDR2: DFQATT and SNEGSKA (reference sequence). The CDR3 nucleotides read TGCAGTGCTAGGGGGCAGTTGAACACTGAAGCTTTCTTT. As protein: CSARGQLNTEAFF.

The V and J genes are TRBV20-1 and TRBJ2-1; the match to TRBD2 covers 10 bases. The CDR3 length is 15 residues. The V gene end was trimmed by 4 bases and the J gene end by 2 bases; junction bases not matched to a gene: 5. Germline assignment: CDR1 DFQATT and CDR2 SNEGSKA (reference sequence). DNA of the CDR3: TGCAGTGCTACCGATCTAGCGGGAGCCTACAATGAGCAGTTCTTC. Translating it yields CSATDLAGAYNEQFF.

This clonotype was recorded at least ten times. V gene TRBV7-3 combines with J gene TRBJ2-7, with 14 positions matching TRBD2. V shed 0 bases, J shed 3 bases, and the junction held 1 base outside the gene matches. The CDR3 covers 16 residues. Per germline, CDR1 SGHTA and CDR2 FQGTGA. DNA for the CDR3: TGTGCCAGCAGCTTAACGGGGACTAGCGGGAGCTACGAGCAGTACTTC. This gives the protein CASSLTGTSGSYEQYF.

In this sample, this clonotype turned up a few times. The genes are TRBV6-8 and TRBJ2-7, with D maybe TRBD2 (6 bases). This CDR3 spans 14 amino acids. Trimming left V 0 bases short and J 2 bases short, with 8 bases between. Per the germline V gene, CDR1 is MNHGY and CDR2 is SAAAGT. This CDR3 is CASSYSGLPYEQYF. The CDR3, as DNA: TGTGCCAGCAGTTACTCGGGACTCCCCTACGAGCAGTACTTC.

Ten or more counts support this clonotype. This chain connects TRBV24-1 to TRBJ1-2; the D is unclear. This CDR3 spans 14 amino acids. Trimming took off 3 bases at V and 4 bases at J, with 11 bases between the two ends. CDR1 is KGHDR, CDR2 SFDVKD, per germline. Here the CDR3 reads CATSDPDGLYGYTF. CDR3 coding DNA: TGTGCCACCAGTGATCCAGACGGACTCTATGGCTACACCTTC.

Comment on this clonotype: The junction shows a germline mismatch at one end, possibly a read error. The V gene is TRBV4-1, the J gene TRBJ1-3, with a tentative D call TRBD1 (5 bases). This CDR3 is 16 amino acids long. Germline V gene data show CDR1 as MGHRA and CDR2 as YSYEKL. In DNA, the CDR3 is TGCGCCAGCAGCCGACTGGAAGGGGCCTCTAGAAACACCATATATTTT. Encoded protein: CASSRLEGASRNTIYF.

This clonotype was detected only a few times. The rearrangement joins TRBV6-1 to TRBJ1-4; D not resolved. Trimming removed 7 bases from V and 8 bases from J, with 14 bases in between. The germline V gene encodes CDR1 MNHNS and CDR2 SASEGT. CDR3 size: 13 residues. The CDR3 sequence: CASKAAPLEKLFF. The CDR3 region has the DNA TGTGCCAGCAAAGCCGCACCTCTCGAAAAACTGTTTTTT.

A few counts support this clonotype. The chain combines TRBV10-3 with TRBJ2-6, with 7 bases lining up with TRBD1. J lost 0 bases, V lost 8 bases, and 1 base had no gene match. The CDR3 consists of 14 residues. Germline assignment: CDR1 ENHRY and CDR2 SYGVKD. The CDR3 loop is CAIGQDSGANVLTF. In nucleotides, the CDR3 is TGTGCCATCGGACAGGACTCTGGGGCCAACGTCCTGACTTTC.

This clonotype was observed at least ten times. The chain uses TRBV14 and TRBJ2-1; the D is unclear. Between the trimmed V and J ends, which lost 5 bases and 4 bases, there was a span of 12 bases. Germline V gene lookup returns CDR1 SGHDN and CDR2 FVKESK. This CDR3 has 14 residues. The DNA of the CDR3 is TGTGCCAGCAGCGAAGGGTCAGGATACAATGAGCAGTTCTTC. Amino acids: CASSEGSGYNEQFF. The complete variable domain, with remaining parts taken from reference TRBV14 and TRBJ2-1, reads EAGVTQFPSHSVIEKGQTVTLRCDPISGHDNLYWYRRVMGKEIKFLLHFVKESKQDESGMPNNRFLAERTGGTYSTLKVQPAELEDSGVYFCASSEGSGYNEQFFGPGTRLTVL.

This clonotype was found a few times. This chain connects TRBV28 to TRBJ2-7; D may be TRBD1 or TRBD2 (6 bases each). V was pared by 5 bases and J by 5 bases, with 19 bases between. This CDR3 comprises 15 residues. The V gene's germline CDR1 is MDHEN and CDR2 SYDVKM. The CDR3 coding sequence is TGTGCCAGCAGTCCCCCAGGGGCGACTAGGAACGAGCAGTACTTC. This encodes CASSPPGATRNEQYF.

This clonotype appeared a single time. This may come from a read error, since a much larger clone is one base off. This chain connects TRBV11-2 to TRBJ2-1; D is perhaps TRBD2 (7 bases). Germline CDR1 is SGHAT and CDR2 is FQNNGV. The CDR3 is made up of 18 amino acids. As DNA, the CDR3 is TGTGCCAGCAGCTTAGTAGGTGCGAGGGGGGGGTCCTACAATGAGCAGTCCTTC. This gives the protein CASSLVGARGGSYNEQSF. The full variable domain, its missing parts supplied by reference TRBV11-2 and TRBJ2-1, is EAGVAQSPRYKIIEKRQSVAFWCNPISGHATLYWYQQILGQGPKLLIQFQNNGVVDDSQLPKDRFSAERLKGVDSTLKIQPAKLEDSAVYLCASSLVGARGGSYNEQSFGPGTRLTVL.

The chain joins TRBV6-1 to TRBJ2-1, with 7 bases identical to TRBD2. CDR3 length: 15 amino acids. Germline-derived CDR1 and CDR2 are MNHNS and SASEGT. V gave up 7 bases and J gave up 1 base; unmatched junction bases: 7. CDR3 DNA: TGTGCCAGCACGGGCCTAGCGGAATCCTACAATGAGCAGTTCTTC. Its protein product is CASTGLAESYNEQFF.

This clonotype was observed many times. V usage is TRBV2 and J usage is TRBJ1-5; no reliable D call. Germline V gene data show CDR1 as SNHLY and CDR2 as FYNNEI. This CDR3 comprises 14 residues. The germline V and J ends were trimmed by 3 bases and 0 bases, with 6 bases remaining between them. The CDR3 bases are TGTGCCAGCAGTGACTCTTATAGCAATCAGCCCCAGCATTTT. Protein sequence: CASSDSYSNQPQHF.

The sample holds many counts of this clonotype. The gene calls are TRBV20-1 and TRBJ2-3; tentatively, D is TRBD2 (6 bases). The CDR3 consists of 16 residues. CDR1 and CDR2 from the germline V gene are DFQATT and SNEGSKA (reference sequence). V lost 5 bases to trimming and J lost 1 base, with 19 bases between them. The CDR3 DNA reads as TGCAGTGCTGTCAGAGGTGGGGGACTGCGCACAGATACGCAGTATTTT. Translation: CSAVRGGGLRTDTQYF.

This clonotype was recorded at least ten times. This sequence joins TRBV3-1 and TRBJ2-1; the D gene is possibly TRBD2 (5 bases). This CDR3 has 20 amino acids. Trimming pared 0 bases from V and 0 bases from J, leaving 21 bases between. CDR1 and CDR2 from the germline V gene are LGHDT and YNNKEL (reference sequence). For the CDR3, the DNA is TGTGCCAGCAGCCAAGATAAGTTTTTTAAGCGGTACAGCTCCTACAATGAGCAGTTCTTC. This sequence encodes CASSQDKFFKRYSSYNEQFF.

The chain combines TRBV29-1 with TRBJ2-1; 7 positions match TRBD2. The germline CDR1 and CDR2 sequences are SQVTM and ANQGSEA. V shed 6 bases, J shed 7 bases, and the junction held 15 bases outside the gene matches. CDR3 length: 15 residues. The CDR3 nucleotides read TGCAGCGTCACGGACCGGACTAGATCGGGAAATGAGCAGTTCTTC. It is translated as CSVTDRTRSGNEQFF.

This clonotype was counted many times. The chain joins TRBV28 to TRBJ2-1, with D uncertain. CDR1 and CDR2 (germline): MDHEN, SYDVKM. Trimming stripped 3 bases from V and 0 bases from J, with 6 bases between. CDR3 size: 14 residues. The CDR3 reads CASSFADSYNEQFF. The CDR3 DNA is TGTGCCAGCAGTTTTGCAGACTCCTACAATGAGCAGTTCTTC.

This clonotype was seen repeatedly, ten times or more. This chain connects TRBV3-1 to TRBJ2-2; D is perhaps TRBD2 (5 bases). This CDR3 comprises 15 residues. The germline CDR1 and CDR2 sequences are LGHDT and YNNKEL (reference sequence). V dropped 2 bases and J dropped 3 bases, with 10 bases sitting between them. CDR3 in amino acids: CASSQLSGYTGELFF. CDR3 coding DNA: TGTGCCAGCAGCCAATTGAGCGGCTACACCGGGGAGCTGTTTTTT. The variable domain in full, with the rest retrieved from reference TRBV3-1 and TRBJ2-2, is DTAVSQTPKYLVTQMGNDKSIKCEQNLGHDTMYWYKQDSKKFLKIMFSYNNKELIINETVPNRFSPKSPDKAHLNLHINSLELGDSAVYFCASSQLSGYTGELFFGEGSRLTVL.

The chain employs TRBV29-1 and TRBJ1-3; tentative D call: TRBD1 (5 bases). Germline CDR1 reads SQVTM; CDR2 reads ANQGSEA. With 5 bases removed from V and 4 bases from J, the gap between germline ends came to 15 bases. There are 14 residues in the CDR3. In nucleotides, the CDR3 is TGCAGCGTTCTCCCCGGGGCGGCAGGAAACACCATATATTTT. It yields the protein CSVLPGAAGNTIYF.

This clonotype has just a few counts. The DNA for the CDR3 is TGTGCCAGCGGGCGACTAGAGGTCTACGAGCAGTACTTC. It specifies CASGRLEVYEQYF. The chain couples TRBV27 to TRBJ2-7; possible D gene TRBD2, 6 bases. Trimming took 8 bases from V and 3 from J, leaving 14 bases between them. Germline-derived CDR1 and CDR2 are MNHEY and SMNVEV (reference sequence). This CDR3 region has 13 residues.

The V call is TRBV6-1, the J call TRBJ1-3, with D unclear. The V gene lost 6 bases and the J gene lost 8 bases, with 11 bases spanning the gap. The CDR3 covers 12 residues. Per germline, CDR1 MNHNS and CDR2 SASEGT. The CDR3 loop is CASRSPRYTIYF. The CDR3 DNA sequence: TGTGCCAGCAGAAGCCCTAGGTACACCATATATTTT.

This clonotype was detected many times. The chain employs TRBV5-1 and TRBJ1-1, with 10 bases identical to TRBD1. Trimming took 4 bases from V and 0 from J; bases not matched to a gene: 3. The CDR3 is 15 residues long. CDR1 is SGHRS and CDR2 is YFSETQ in the germline V gene. CDR3 coding DNA: TGCGCCAGCAGCGGGGGACAGGGGATGAACACTGAAGCTTTCTTT. Its protein is CASSGGQGMNTEAFF.

This sequence joins TRBV7-6 and TRBJ2-7, with 7 nucleotides matching TRBD1. CDR3 length: 13 amino acids. Losses at the gene ends were 7 bases for V and 6 bases for J; bases not matched to a gene: 9. Germline V gene lookup returns CDR1 SGHVS and CDR2 FNYEAQ. Here the CDR3 DNA reads TGTGCCAGCAACAATGGACAGGCCGGCGAGCAGTACTTC. Protein: CASNNGQAGEQYF.

This rearrangement joins TRBV6-1 to TRBJ1-5, with TRBD1 matching over 7 bases. CDR3 size: 14 residues. Looked up from germline, CDR1 is MNHNS and CDR2 is SASEGT. The V and J ends lost 3 bases and 12 bases, in that order; junction bases with no gene match: 11. The CDR3 sequence is CASSEGQTRGIQHF. CDR3 nucleotide sequence: TGTGCCAGCAGTGAGGGACAGACCCGGGGTATCCAGCATTTT.

There are a few counts of this clonotype. V usage is TRBV27 and J usage is TRBJ2-7; D is ambiguous. This CDR3 has 13 amino acids. The germline V and J ends were trimmed by 6 bases and 0 bases, with 9 bases remaining between them. Germline-derived CDR1 and CDR2 are MNHEY and SMNVEV (reference sequence). The CDR3 sequence is CASRKDSSYEQYF. The CDR3 DNA reads TGTGCCAGCAGGAAGGATAGCTCCTACGAGCAGTACTTC.

On this clonotype: The junction and the germline gene differ at one end; a read error may be behind it. This chain links TRBV5-1 with TRBJ1-2; 7 bases match TRBD1. The CDR3 consists of 12 residues. The germline V gene encodes CDR1 SGHRS and CDR2 YFSETQ. CDR3 nucleotides: TGCGCCAGCAGTTCCAGTGGGACAGCGTTCTCCTTC. As protein: CASSSSGTAFSF.

The chain joins TRBV4-1 to TRBJ2-4; the D is unclear. V was pared by 0 bases and J by 1 base, with 16 bases between. This CDR3 spans 18 amino acids. CDR1 MGHRA and CDR2 YSYEKL come from the germline V gene. CDR3 sequence: CASSQDPGTPSAKNIQYF. DNA of the CDR3: TGCGCCAGCAGCCAAGATCCAGGAACTCCATCCGCCAAAAACATTCAGTACTTC.

Note on this clonotype: A much larger clone differs from this one at a single base, so this may be a read error. The chain couples TRBV5-1 to TRBJ2-7; D not resolved. Trimming pared 0 bases from V and 7 bases from J, leaving 8 bases between. CDR1 and CDR2 (germline): SGHRS, YFSETQ. There are 12 residues in the CDR3. CDR3 loop: CASSLEASEQYF. The CDR3 DNA follows: TGCGCCAGCAGCTTGGAGGCTAGTGAGCAGTACTTC.

This clonotype has at least ten counts. The V and J genes are TRBV7-9 and TRBJ1-2; maybe TRBD1 (6 bases). CDR1 is SEHNR, CDR2 FQNEAQ, per germline (reference sequence). This CDR3 has 15 amino acids. V dropped 3 bases and J dropped 3 bases, with 14 bases sitting between them. DNA for the CDR3: TGTGCCAGCAGCTTGTTTAAGGGGGAGGACTATGGCTACACCTTC. Its protein is CASSLFKGEDYGYTF.

The rearrangement uses TRBV19 and TRBJ2-2; 11 nucleotides match TRBD2. The ends lost 7 bases at V and 5 bases at J; junction bases unmatched: 6. The CDR3 totals 15 residues. In germline, CDR1 is LNHDA, CDR2 SQIVND (reference sequence). CDR3 residues: CASKLAGVGTGELFF. Written as DNA, the CDR3 is TGTGCCAGTAAACTAGCGGGAGTTGGGACCGGGGAGCTGTTTTTT.